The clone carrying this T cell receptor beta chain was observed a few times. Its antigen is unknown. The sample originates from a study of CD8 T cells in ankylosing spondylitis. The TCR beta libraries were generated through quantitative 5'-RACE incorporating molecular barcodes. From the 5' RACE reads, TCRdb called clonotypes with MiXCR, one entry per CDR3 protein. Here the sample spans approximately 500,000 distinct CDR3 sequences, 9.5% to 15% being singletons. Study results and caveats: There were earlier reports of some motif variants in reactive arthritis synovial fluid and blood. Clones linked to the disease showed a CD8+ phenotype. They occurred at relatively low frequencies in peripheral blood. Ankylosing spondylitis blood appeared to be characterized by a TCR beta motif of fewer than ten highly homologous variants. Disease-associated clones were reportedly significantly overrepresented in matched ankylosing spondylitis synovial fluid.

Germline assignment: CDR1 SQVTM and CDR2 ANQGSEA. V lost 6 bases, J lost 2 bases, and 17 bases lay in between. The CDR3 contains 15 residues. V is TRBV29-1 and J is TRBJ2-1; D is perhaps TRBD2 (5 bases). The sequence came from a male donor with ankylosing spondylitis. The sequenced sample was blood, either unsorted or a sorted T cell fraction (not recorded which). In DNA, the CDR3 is TGCAGCGTCCCCCCGGACTCCGGTACCTACAATGAGCAGTTCTTC. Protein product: CSVPPDSGTYNEQFF.